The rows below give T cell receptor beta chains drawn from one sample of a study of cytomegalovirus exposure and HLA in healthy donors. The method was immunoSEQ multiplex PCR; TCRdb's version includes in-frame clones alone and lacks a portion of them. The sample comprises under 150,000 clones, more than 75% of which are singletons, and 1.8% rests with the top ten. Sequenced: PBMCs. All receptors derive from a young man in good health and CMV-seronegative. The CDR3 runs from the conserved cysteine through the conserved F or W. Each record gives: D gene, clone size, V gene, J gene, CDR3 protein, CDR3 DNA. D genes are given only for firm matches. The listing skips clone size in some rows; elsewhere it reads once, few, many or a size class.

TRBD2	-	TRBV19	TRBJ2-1	CASSIGLASPYNEQFF	TGTGCCAGTAGTATAGGACTAGCGTCCCCCTACAATGAGCAGTTCTTC
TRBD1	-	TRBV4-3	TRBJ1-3	CASSQVGTAGNTIYF	TGCGCCAGCAGCCAAGTTGGGACAGCTGGAAACACCATATATTTT
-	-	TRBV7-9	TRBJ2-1	CASSLGWGREDNEQFF	TGTGCCAGCAGCTTAGGTTGGGGCAGGGAGGACAATGAGCAGTTCTTC
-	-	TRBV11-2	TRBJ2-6	CASSLVGHTGANVLTF	TGTGCCAGCAGCTTAGTCGGACACACTGGGGCCAACGTCCTGACTTTC
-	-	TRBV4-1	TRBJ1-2	CASSQGPSSNYGYTF	TGCGCCAGCAGCCAGGGGCCGTCTTCTAACTATGGCTACACCTTC
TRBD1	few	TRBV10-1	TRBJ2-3	CASTQGQGDTDTQYF	TGCGCCAGCACCCAGGGACAGGGGGACACAGATACGCAGTATTTT
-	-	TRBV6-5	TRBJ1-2	CASSYPGTLGYTF	TGTGCCAGCAGTTACCCCGGGACACTCGGCTACACCTTC
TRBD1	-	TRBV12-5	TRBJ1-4	CASGLPRTGGLFF	TGTGCTAGTGGTTTGCCCCGGACAGGAGGACTGTTTTTT
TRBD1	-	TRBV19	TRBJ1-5	CASSIRTGADQPQHF	TGTGCCAGTAGTATAAGAACAGGGGCCGATCAGCCCCAGCATTTT
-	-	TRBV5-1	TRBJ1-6	CASSYLGLPNSPLHF	TGCGCCAGCAGCTATTTGGGACTCCCGAATTCACCCCTCCACTTT
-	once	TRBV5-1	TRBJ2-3	CASSLGRVDTQYF	TGCGCCAGCAGCTTGGGCCGAGTAGATACGCAGTATTTT
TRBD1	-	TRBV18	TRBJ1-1	CASSPTLTGGRTEAFF	TGTGCCAGCTCACCAACCCTAACAGGGGGGCGGACTGAAGCTTTCTTT
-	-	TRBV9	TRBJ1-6	CASSSHSGSSPLHF	TGTGCCAGCAGCTCCCATAGCGGGAGTTCACCCCTCCACTTT
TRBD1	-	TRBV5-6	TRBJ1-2	CASSLGQGVVYGYTF	TGTGCCAGCAGCCTCGGACAGGGGGTTGTCTATGGCTACACCTTC
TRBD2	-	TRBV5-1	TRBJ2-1	CASSAGTSGIKYNEQFF	TGCGCCAGCAGCGCCGGGACTAGCGGGATTAAGTACAATGAGCAGTTCTTC
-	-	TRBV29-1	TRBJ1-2	CSVTAASGGRKDGYTF	TGCAGTGTCACGGCGGCAAGCGGAGGGAGAAAGGATGGCTACACCTTC
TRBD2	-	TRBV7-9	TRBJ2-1	CASSRTRGLAGLTYNEQFF	TGTGCCAGCAGCCGGACGCGTGGACTAGCGGGTCTAACCTACAATGAGCAGTTCTTC
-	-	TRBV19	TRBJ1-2	CASSMGAEGYTF	TGTGCCAGTAGTATGGGGGCGGAAGGCTACACCTTC
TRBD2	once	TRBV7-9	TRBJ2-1	CASSLGPGGFEQFF	TGTGCCAGCAGCTTAGGCCCGGGGGGGTTCGAGCAGTTCTTC
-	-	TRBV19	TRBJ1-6	CASSSREGDSPLHF	TGTGCCAGTAGTTCCCGGGAGGGGGATTCACCCCTCCACTTT
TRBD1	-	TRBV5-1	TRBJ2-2	CASSLRQGSTGELFF	TGCGCCAGCAGCTTGAGACAGGGAAGCACCGGGGAGCTGTTTTTT
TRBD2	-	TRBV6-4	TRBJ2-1	CASSASGGSYNEQFF	TGTGCCAGCAGTGCTAGCGGGGGGTCCTACAATGAGCAGTTCTTC
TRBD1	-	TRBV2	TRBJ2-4	CASSDRQGAWAKNIQYF	TGTGCCAGCAGTGACAGGCAGGGGGCTTGGGCCAAAAACATTCAGTACTTC
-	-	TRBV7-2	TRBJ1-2	CASSLQANYGYTF	TGTGCCAGCAGCTTACAGGCGAACTATGGCTACACCTTC
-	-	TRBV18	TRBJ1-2	CASSPKEIHGYTF	TGTGCCAGCTCACCCAAGGAGATACATGGCTACACCTTC
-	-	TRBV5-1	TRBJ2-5	CASSQGGETQYF	TGCGCCAGCAGCCAGGGTGGGGAGACCCAGTACTTC
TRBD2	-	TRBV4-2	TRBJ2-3	CASSQGTSGGTYTDTQYF	TGTGCCAGCAGCCAAGGGACTAGCGGGGGGACCTACACAGATACGCAGTATTTT
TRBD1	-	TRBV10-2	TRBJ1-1	CASSDTGGHTEAFF	TGCGCCAGCAGTGATACAGGGGGCCACACTGAAGCTTTCTTT
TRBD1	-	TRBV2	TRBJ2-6	CASSPTGATSGANVLTF	TGTGCCAGCAGTCCCACAGGGGCAACCTCTGGGGCCAACGTCCTGACTTTC
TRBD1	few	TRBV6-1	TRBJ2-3	CASSESARGILDTQYF	TGTGCCAGCAGTGAATCGGCCAGGGGGATTTTAGATACGCAGTATTTT
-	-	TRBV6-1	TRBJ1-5	CASSETAFNQPQHF	TGTGCCAGCAGTGAAACAGCCTTTAATCAGCCCCAGCATTTT
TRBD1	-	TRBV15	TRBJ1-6	CATSRGTGTNNSPLHF	TGTGCCACCAGCAGAGGGACAGGGACTAATAATTCACCCCTCCACTTT
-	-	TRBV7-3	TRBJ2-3	CASSVHSGLSTDTQYF	TGTGCCAGCAGCGTTCACTCGGGACTCTCCACAGATACGCAGTATTTT
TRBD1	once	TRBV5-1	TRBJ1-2	CASSLEGTAYGYTF	TGCGCCAGCAGCTTGGAAGGGACAGCCTATGGCTACACCTTC
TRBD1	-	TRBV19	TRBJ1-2	CASKRGTANYGYTF	TGTGCCAGTAAGAGGGGGACAGCTAACTATGGCTACACCTTC
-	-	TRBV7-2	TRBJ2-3	CASSRKGTLRGNTDTQYF	TGTGCCAGCAGCCGAAAAGGAACTCTGAGGGGGAACACAGATACGCAGTATTTT
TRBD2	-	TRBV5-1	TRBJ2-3	CASSLGGGNTDTQYF	TGCGCCAGCAGCTTAGGCGGGGGGAACACAGATACGCAGTATTTT
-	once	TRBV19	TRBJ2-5	CASNQGRRETQYF	TGTGCCAGTAACCAGGGGCGGAGAGAGACCCAGTACTTC
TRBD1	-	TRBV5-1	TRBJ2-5	CASSLTGTGGRETQYF	TGCGCCAGCAGCTTAACCGGGACAGGGGGCCGAGAGACCCAGTACTTC
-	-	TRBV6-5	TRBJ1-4	CASSYSYSNEKLFF	TGTGCCAGCAGTTACTCTTATTCGAATGAAAAACTGTTTTTT
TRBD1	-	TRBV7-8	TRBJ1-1	CASSFKQGPRTEAFF	TGTGCCAGCAGCTTCAAACAGGGGCCGCGGACTGAAGCTTTCTTT
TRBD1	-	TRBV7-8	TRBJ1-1	CASSFPRQGANTEAFF	TGTGCCAGCAGCTTTCCTCGACAGGGAGCGAACACTGAAGCTTTCTTT
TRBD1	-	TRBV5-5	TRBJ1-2	CASSLALMDRGDYGYTF	TGTGCCAGCAGCTTGGCCCTAATGGACAGGGGCGACTATGGCTACACCTTC
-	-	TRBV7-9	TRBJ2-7	CASSDSRRPAYEQYF	TGTGCCAGCAGCGACTCCCGACGTCCGGCCTACGAGCAGTACTTC
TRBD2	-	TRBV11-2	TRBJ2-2	CASSYSGGPTGELFF	TGTGCCAGCAGCTACAGCGGGGGCCCCACCGGGGAGCTGTTTTTT
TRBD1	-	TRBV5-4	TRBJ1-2	CASSLPRTGGYTF	TGTGCCAGCAGCTTGCCGAGGACAGGGGGCTACACCTTC
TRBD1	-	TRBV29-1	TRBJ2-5	CSVVGGEETQYF	TGCAGCGTTGTAGGGGGCGAAGAGACCCAGTACTTC
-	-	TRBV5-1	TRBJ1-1	CASRPETSVFEAFF	TGCGCCAGCAGACCGGAGACCTCCGTGTTTGAAGCTTTCTTT